The entry that follows covers one TCR beta chain sequence. The PCR used 60 Vbeta and 13 Jbeta primers. Produced via immunoSEQ multiplex PCR; TCRdb's table is partial and in-frame only. The record lists 100,000 to 150,000 clones, of which the ten most abundant hold around 1.6%. This sample is part of a study of cytomegalovirus exposure and HLA in healthy donors. CDR1 and CDR2 from the germline V gene are SGHAT and FQNNGV. The CDR3 spans 18 residues. V was pared by 3 bases and J by 4 bases, with 21 bases between. Sequencing was performed on PBMCs. This clonotype was sampled from a woman in her forties in good health and CMV-seropositive. This chain links TRBV11-2 with TRBJ2-2, with a weak D call TRBD1 (5 bases). Here the CDR3 reads CASSFGRRQGTLTGELFF. The CDR3 DNA reads TGTGCCAGCAGCTTTGGTCGCAGGCAGGGTACACTCACCGGGGAGCTGTTTTTT.